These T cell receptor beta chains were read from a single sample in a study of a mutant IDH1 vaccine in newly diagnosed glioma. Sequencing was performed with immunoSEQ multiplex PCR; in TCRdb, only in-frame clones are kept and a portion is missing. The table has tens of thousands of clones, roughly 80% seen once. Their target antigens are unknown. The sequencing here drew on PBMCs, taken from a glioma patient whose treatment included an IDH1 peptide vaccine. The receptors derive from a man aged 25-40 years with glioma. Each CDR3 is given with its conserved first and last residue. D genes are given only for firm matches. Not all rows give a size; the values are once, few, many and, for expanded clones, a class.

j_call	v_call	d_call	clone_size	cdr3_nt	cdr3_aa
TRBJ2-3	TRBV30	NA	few	TGTGCCTGGAGTGTATCGCAGGGGATCACAGATACGCAGTATTTT	CAWSVSQGITDTQYF
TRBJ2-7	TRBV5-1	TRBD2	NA	TGCGCCAGCAGCTTGGCGTCCAGCGGGGTCGGGTACGAGCAGTACTTC	CASSLASSGVGYEQYF
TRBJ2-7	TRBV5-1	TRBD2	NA	TGCGCCAGCAGCGTGGCGGGAGGGACCTACGAGCAGTACTTC	CASSVAGGTYEQYF
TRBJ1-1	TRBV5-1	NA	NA	TGCGCCAGCAGGGGAACAGGGATGAACACTGAAGCTTTCTTT	CASRGTGMNTEAFF
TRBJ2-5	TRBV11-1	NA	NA	TGTGCCAGCAGCTCATACAGGGAGCCCCAGGAGACCCAGTACTTC	CASSSYREPQETQYF
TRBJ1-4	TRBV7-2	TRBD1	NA	TGTGCCAGCAGCTTGACAGGGGGCAATGAAAAACTGTTTTTT	CASSLTGGNEKLFF
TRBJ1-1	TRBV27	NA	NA	TGTGCCAGCAGTGGGGGGGAAGGTAACACTGAAGCTTTCTTT	CASSGGEGNTEAFF
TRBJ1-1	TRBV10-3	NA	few	TGTGCCATCAGTGGGCAGTCCCTGAACACTGAAGCTTTCTTT	CAISGQSLNTEAFF
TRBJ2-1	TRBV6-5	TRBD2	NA	TGTGCCAGCAGTTACGGGGGACTATGGAGCGATGAGCAGTTCTTC	CASSYGGLWSDEQFF
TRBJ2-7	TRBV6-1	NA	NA	TGTGCCAGCAGTGAAGGAATCGGGGGAGGTCCTTCCTACGAGCAGTACTTC	CASSEGIGGGPSYEQYF
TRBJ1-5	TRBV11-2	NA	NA	TGTGCCAGCAGCTTAGAAGGGGGGAATCAGCCCCAGCATTTT	CASSLEGGNQPQHF
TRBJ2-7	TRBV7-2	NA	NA	TGTGCCAGCAGCAGGCCATCGACAGGAATCTACGAGCAGTACTTC	CASSRPSTGIYEQYF
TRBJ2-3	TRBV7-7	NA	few	TGTGCCAGCAGCTTGGAGGGGATAGATACGCAGTATTTT	CASSLEGIDTQYF
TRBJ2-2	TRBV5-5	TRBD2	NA	TGTGCCAGCCGGTCCCTAGCGGGAGTGGCCGGGGAGCTGTTTTTT	CASRSLAGVAGELFF
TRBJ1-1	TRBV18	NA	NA	TGTGCCAGCTCACCCCGGGACCTAAACACTGAAGCTTTCTTT	CASSPRDLNTEAFF
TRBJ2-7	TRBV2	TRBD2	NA	TGTGCCAGCAGTGAAGGGGCCAGCGGGGCATACTACGAGCAGTACTTC	CASSEGASGAYYEQYF
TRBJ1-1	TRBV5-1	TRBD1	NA	TGCGCCAGCAGCTTGGATGGACAGGGGGCCGGTGAAGCTTTCTTT	CASSLDGQGAGEAFF
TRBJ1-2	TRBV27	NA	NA	TGTGCCAGCAGTCCCGGGACGGTCTATGGCTACACCTTC	CASSPGTVYGYTF
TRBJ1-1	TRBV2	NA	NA	TGTGCCAGCAGCGTCGACAGGCGGAGGAACACTGAAGCTTTCTTT	CASSVDRRRNTEAFF